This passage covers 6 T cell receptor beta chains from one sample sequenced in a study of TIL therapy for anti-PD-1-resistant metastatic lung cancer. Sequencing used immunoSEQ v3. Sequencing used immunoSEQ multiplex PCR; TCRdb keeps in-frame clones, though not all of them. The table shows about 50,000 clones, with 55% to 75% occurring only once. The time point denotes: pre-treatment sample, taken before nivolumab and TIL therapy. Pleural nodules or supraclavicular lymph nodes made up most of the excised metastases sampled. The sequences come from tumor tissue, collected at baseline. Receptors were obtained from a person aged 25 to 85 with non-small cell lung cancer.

DNA for the CDR3: TGTGCCAGCAGCTTAGTGGCAGGGGGCGCCGGAAACACCATATATTTT. Translating it yields CASSLVAGGAGNTIYF. The J gene is TRBJ1-3, the V gene TRBV7-2; 8 nucleotides align to TRBD1. In germline, CDR1 is SGHTA, CDR2 FQGNSA. The CDR3 totals 16 residues. V lost 1 base to trimming and J lost 4 bases; unmatched junction nucleotides: 6.

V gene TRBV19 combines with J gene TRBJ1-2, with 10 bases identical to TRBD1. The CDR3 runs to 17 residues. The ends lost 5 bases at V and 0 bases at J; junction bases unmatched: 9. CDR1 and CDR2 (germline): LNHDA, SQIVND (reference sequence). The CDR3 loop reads CASSLRQGASPNYGYTF. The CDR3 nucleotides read TGTGCCAGTAGTCTCCGACAGGGGGCGTCCCCTAACTATGGCTACACCTTC.

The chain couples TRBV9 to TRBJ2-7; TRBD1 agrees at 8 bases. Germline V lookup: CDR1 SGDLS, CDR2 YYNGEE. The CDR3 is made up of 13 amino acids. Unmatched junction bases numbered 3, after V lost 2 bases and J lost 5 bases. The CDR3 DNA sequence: TGTGCCAGCAGCGTTCCAGGGGGCGACGAGCAGTACTTC. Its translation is CASSVPGGDEQYF.

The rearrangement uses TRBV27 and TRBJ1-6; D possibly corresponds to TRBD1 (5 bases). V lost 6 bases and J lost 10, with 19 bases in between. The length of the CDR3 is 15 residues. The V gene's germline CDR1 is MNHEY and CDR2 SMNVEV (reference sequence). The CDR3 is CASSLLDSLRSPLHF. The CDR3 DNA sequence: TGTGCCAGCAGCCTACTTGACAGCCTGCGCTCACCCCTCCACTTT.

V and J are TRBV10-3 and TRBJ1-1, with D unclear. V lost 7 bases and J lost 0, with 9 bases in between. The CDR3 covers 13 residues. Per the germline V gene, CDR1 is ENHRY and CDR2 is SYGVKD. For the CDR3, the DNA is TGTGCCATCAAAAGTTCTATGAACACTGAAGCTTTCTTT. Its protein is CAIKSSMNTEAFF.

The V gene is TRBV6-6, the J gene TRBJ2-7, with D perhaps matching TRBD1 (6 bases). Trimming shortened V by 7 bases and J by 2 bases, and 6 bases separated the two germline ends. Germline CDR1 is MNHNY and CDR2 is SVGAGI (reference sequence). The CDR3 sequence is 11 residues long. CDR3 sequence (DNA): TGTGCCAGCACAGGGGCCTACGAGCAGTACTTC. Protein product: CASTGAYEQYF.